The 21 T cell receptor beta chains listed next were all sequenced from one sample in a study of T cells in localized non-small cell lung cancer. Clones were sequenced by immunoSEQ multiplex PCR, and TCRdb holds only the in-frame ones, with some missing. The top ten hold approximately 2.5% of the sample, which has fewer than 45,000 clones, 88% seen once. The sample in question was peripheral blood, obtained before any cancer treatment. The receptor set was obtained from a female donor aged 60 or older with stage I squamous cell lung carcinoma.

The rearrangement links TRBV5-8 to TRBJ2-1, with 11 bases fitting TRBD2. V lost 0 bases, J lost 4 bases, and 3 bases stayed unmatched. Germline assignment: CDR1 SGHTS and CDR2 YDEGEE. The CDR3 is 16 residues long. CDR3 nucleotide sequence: TGTGCCAGCAGCTTGGGGACTAGCGGGCGGTACAATGAGCAGTTCTTC. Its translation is CASSLGTSGRYNEQFF. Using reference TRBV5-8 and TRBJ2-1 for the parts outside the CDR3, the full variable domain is EAGVTQSPTHLIKTRGQQATLRCSPISGHTSVYWYQQALGLGLQFLLWYDEGEERNRGNFPPRFSGRQFPNYSSELNVNALELEDSALYLCASSLGTSGRYNEQFFGPGTRLTVL.

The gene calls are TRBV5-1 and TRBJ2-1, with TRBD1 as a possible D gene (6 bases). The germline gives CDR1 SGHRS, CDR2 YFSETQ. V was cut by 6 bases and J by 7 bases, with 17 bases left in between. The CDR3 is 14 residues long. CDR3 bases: TGCGCCAGCACTCAACAGGGAGCCCTAAATGAGCAGTTCTTC. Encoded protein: CASTQQGALNEQFF.

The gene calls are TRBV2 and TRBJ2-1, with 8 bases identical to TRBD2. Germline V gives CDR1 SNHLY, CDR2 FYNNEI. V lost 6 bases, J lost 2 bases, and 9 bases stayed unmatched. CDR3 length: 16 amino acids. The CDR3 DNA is TGTGCCAGCAGGGGGGGGAGCGGGAGTGCCTACAATGAGCAGTTCTTC. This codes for CASRGGSGSAYNEQFF.

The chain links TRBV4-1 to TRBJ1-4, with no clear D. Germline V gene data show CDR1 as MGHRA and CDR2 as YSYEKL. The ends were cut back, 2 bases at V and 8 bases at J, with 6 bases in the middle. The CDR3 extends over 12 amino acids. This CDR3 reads CASSQMREKLFF. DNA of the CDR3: TGCGCCAGCAGCCAAATGCGGGAAAAACTGTTTTTT.

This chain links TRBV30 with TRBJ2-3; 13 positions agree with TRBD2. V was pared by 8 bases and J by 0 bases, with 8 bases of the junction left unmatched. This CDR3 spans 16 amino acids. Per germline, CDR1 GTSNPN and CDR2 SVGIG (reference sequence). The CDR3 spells CARGTSGKISTDTQYF. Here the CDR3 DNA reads TGTGCCCGCGGGACTAGCGGGAAAATCAGCACAGATACGCAGTATTTT.

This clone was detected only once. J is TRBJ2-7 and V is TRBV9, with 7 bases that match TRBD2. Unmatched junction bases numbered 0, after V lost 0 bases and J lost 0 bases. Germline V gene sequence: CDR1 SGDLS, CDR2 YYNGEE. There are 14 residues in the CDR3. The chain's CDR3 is CASSVGGSSYEQYF. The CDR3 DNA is TGTGCCAGCAGCGTAGGCGGGAGCTCCTACGAGCAGTACTTC.

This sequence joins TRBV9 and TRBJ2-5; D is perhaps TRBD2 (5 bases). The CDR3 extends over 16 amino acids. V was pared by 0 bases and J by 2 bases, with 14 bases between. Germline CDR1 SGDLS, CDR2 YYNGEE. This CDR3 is CASSVAGLEEQETQYF. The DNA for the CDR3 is TGTGCCAGCAGCGTAGCCGGACTCGAAGAACAAGAGACCCAGTACTTC. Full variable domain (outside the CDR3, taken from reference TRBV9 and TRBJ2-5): DSGVTQTPKHLITATGQRVTLRCSPRSGDLSVYWYQQSLDQGLQFLIQYYNGEERAKGNILERFSAQQFPDLHSELNLSSLELGDSALYFCASSVAGLEEQETQYFGPGTRLLVL.

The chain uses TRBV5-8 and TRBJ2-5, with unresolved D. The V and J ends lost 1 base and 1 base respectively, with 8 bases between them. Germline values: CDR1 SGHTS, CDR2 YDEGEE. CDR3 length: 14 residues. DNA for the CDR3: TGTGCCAGCAGCTTGATGACAAGCCAAGAGACCCAGTACTTC. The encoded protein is CASSLMTSQETQYF.

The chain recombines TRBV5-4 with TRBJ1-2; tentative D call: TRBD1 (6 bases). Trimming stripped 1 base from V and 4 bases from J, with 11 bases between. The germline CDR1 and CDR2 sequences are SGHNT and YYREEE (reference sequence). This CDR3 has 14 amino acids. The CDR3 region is CASSLPGAAYGYTF. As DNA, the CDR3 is TGTGCCAGCAGCTTGCCGGGGGCCGCCTATGGCTACACCTTC.

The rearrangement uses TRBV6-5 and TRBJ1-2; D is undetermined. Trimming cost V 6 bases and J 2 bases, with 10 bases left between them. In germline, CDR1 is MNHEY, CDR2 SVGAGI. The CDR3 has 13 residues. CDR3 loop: CASRMDLNYGYTF. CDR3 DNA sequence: TGTGCCAGCAGGATGGACCTCAACTATGGCTACACCTTC.

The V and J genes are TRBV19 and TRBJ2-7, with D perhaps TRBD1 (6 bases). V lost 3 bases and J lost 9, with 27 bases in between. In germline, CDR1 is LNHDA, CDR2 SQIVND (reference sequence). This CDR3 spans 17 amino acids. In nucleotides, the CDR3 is TGTGCCAGTAGTATTCGACCCCTCCCGACAGGCCCTACGGGGCAGTACTTC. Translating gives CASSIRPLPTGPTGQYF. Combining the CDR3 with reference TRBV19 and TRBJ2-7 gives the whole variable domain DGGITQSPKYLFRKEGQNVTLSCEQNLNHDAMYWYRQDPGQGLRLIYYSQIVNDFQKGDIAEGYSVSREKKESFPLTVTSAQKNPTAFYLCASSIRPLPTGPTGQYFGPGTRLTVT.

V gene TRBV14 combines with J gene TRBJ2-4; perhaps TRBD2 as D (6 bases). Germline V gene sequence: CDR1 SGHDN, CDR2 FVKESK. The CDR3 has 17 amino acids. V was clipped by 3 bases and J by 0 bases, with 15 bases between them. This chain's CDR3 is CASSQGLGSLAKNIQYF. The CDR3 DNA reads TGTGCCAGCAGCCAGGGACTCGGTTCTCTAGCCAAAAACATTCAGTACTTC.

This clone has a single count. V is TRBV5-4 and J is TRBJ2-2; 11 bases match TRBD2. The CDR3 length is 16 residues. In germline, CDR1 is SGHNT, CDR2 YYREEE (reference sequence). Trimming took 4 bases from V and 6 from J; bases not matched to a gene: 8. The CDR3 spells CASSKPGLAAAGELFF. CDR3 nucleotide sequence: TGTGCCAGCAGCAAGCCGGGACTAGCGGCGGCCGGGGAGCTGTTTTTT.

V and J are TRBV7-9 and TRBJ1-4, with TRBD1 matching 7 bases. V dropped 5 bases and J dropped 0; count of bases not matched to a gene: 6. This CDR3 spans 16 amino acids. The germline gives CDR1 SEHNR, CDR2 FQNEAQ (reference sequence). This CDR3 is CASSVGTVATNEKLFF. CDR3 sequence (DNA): TGTGCCAGCAGCGTAGGGACAGTTGCAACTAATGAAAAACTGTTTTTT.

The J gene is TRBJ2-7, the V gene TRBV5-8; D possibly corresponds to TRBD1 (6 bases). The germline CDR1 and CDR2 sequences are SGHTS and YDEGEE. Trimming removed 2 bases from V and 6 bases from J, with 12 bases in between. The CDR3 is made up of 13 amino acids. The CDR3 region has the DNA TGTGCCAGCAGCTTCAGGACAGTCGGCGAGCAGTACTTC. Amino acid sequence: CASSFRTVGEQYF.

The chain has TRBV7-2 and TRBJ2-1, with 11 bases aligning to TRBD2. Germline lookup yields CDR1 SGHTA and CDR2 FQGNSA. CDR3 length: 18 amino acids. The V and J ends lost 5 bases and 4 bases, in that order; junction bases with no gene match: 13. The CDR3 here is CASSPRGRGTSGYNEQFF. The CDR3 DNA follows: TGTGCCAGCAGCCCCCGGGGTAGGGGGACTAGCGGTTACAATGAGCAGTTCTTC.

CDR3 sequence (DNA): TGTGCCAGTAGTATGGGGAGTTCTGGAAACACCATATATTTT. It encodes CASSMGSSGNTIYF. The V and J genes are TRBV19 and TRBJ1-3; no clear D. The CDR3 is made up of 14 amino acids. Between the trimmed V and J ends, which lost 3 bases and 1 base, there was a span of 7 bases. CDR1 LNHDA and CDR2 SQIVND come from the germline V gene (reference sequence).

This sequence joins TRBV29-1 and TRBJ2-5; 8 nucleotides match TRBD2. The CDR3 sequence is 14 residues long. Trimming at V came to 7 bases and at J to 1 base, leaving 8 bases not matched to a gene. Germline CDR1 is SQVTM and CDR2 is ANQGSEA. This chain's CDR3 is CSGAPSGSQETQYF. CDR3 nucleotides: TGCAGCGGTGCCCCTAGCGGGTCCCAAGAGACCCAGTACTTC.

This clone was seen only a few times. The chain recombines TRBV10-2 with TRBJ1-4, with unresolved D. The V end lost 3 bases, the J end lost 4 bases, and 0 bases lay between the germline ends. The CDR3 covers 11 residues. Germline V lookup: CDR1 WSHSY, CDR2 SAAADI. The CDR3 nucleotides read TGCGCCAGCAGTGATAATGAAAAACTGTTTTTT. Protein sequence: CASSDNEKLFF.

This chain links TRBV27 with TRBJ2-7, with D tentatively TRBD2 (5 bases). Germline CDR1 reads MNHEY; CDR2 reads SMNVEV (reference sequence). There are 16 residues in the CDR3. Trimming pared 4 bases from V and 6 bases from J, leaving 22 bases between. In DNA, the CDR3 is TGTGCCAGCAGTTCCTTCCGGCGCGGGCGAACGACCGAGCAGTACTTC. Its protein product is CASSSFRRGRTTEQYF.

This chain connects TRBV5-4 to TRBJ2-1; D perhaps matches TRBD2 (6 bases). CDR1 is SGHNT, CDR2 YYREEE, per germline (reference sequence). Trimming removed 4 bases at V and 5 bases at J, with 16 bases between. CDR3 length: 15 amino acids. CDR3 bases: TGTGCCAGCAGCCTGACTAGTAGGTCGAACAATGAGCAGTTCTTC. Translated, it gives CASSLTSRSNNEQFF. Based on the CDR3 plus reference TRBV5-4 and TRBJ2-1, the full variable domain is ETGVTQSPTHLIKTRGQQVTLRCSSQSGHNTVSWYQQALGQGPQFIFQYYREEENGRGNFPPRFSGLQFPNYSSELNVNALELDDSALYLCASSLTSRSNNEQFFGPGTRLTVL.